This passage covers 8 T cell receptor beta chains from one sample sequenced in a study of blood T cell repertoires in COVID-19. Sequencing was performed with immunoSEQ multiplex PCR; in TCRdb, only in-frame clones are kept and a portion is missing. Found here are a few hundred thousand clones, approximately 83% of them singletons; the top ten hold 6.5% to 9%. Sequenced input: peripheral blood. The receptor source for this set is a woman aged 45-65 years with acute or convalescent COVID-19.

The CDR3 nucleotides read TGTGCCAGCAGCCAAGATTCAATCAGGGGGTCTGAAGCTTTCTTT. The encoded protein is CASSQDSIRGSEAFF. The V gene is TRBV3-1 (or the pseudogene TRBV3-2), the J gene TRBJ1-1; 7 nucleotides align to TRBD1. Germline V gene sequence: CDR1 LGHDT, CDR2 YNNKEL (reference sequence). The CDR3 covers 15 residues. After removal of 0 bases from V and 6 bases from J, the junction contained 7 bases not matched to a gene.

This chain connects TRBV20-1 to TRBJ1-1; TRBD1 is a possible D gene (5 bases). The CDR3 is made up of 11 amino acids. Per the germline V gene, CDR1 is DFQATT and CDR2 is SNEGSKA (reference sequence). The V end lost 5 bases, the J end lost 4 bases, and 8 bases lay between the germline ends. CDR3 loop: CSAGQGTEAFF. The DNA for the CDR3 is TGCAGTGCTGGACAAGGCACTGAAGCTTTCTTT.

The rearrangement links TRBV28 to TRBJ1-1; D remains ambiguous. The V gene lost 3 bases and the J gene lost 5 bases, with 13 bases spanning the gap. Germline V CDR1 and CDR2: MDHEN, SYDVKM. The CDR3 has 14 residues. This CDR3 is CASSFQSSGTEAFF. The DNA for the CDR3 is TGTGCCAGCAGTTTCCAGTCATCGGGGACTGAAGCTTTCTTT.

The J gene is TRBJ1-1, the V gene TRBV5-1, with 7 bases that match TRBD1. This CDR3 has 14 amino acids. Germline trimming cut 0 bases from V and 8 bases from J; bases unmatched to any gene: 7. The germline CDR1 and CDR2 sequences are SGHRS and YFSETQ. The CDR3 region has the DNA TGCGCCAGCAGCTTGGGGGACAGTCGACCGGAAGCTTTCTTT. Its translation: CASSLGDSRPEAFF.

The chain is built from TRBV10-3 and TRBJ2-7, with 8 positions matching TRBD1. V dropped 6 bases and J dropped 4; count of bases not matched to a gene: 5. From germline, CDR1 is ENHRY and CDR2 SYGVKD. This CDR3 spans 13 amino acids. The CDR3 reads CAISGQGTYEQYF. The CDR3 bases are TGTGCCATCAGCGGACAGGGAACTTACGAGCAGTACTTC.

This rearrangement joins TRBV12-3 or TRBV12-4 to TRBJ2-1; TRBD2 might be the D (5 bases). This CDR3 contains 13 residues. V was trimmed by 5 bases and J by 5 bases, leaving 10 bases between them. The CDR3 loop reads CASSLAGNNEQFF. As DNA, the CDR3 is TGTGCCAGCAGTCTGGCCGGGAACAATGAGCAGTTCTTC.

The rearrangement links TRBV7-9 to TRBJ1-3; D is perhaps TRBD1 (6 bases). Trimming left V 0 bases short and J 1 base short, with 10 bases between. There are 16 residues in the CDR3. Germline values: CDR1 SEHNR, CDR2 FQNEAQ (reference sequence). The CDR3 loop reads CASSLALGASGNTIYF. The CDR3 nucleotides read TGTGCCAGCAGCTTAGCTTTGGGGGCTTCTGGAAACACCATATATTTT.

The chain recombines TRBV6-5 with TRBJ2-2; tentatively, D is TRBD2 (5 bases). V lost 6 bases, J lost 5 bases, and 16 bases lay in between. The CDR3 is 15 amino acids. Germline loops: CDR1 MNHEY, CDR2 SVGAGI. The CDR3 nucleotides read TGTGCCAGCAGCCTAGCCCCAAGCATTACCGGGGAGCTGTTTTTT. Translation: CASSLAPSITGELFF.